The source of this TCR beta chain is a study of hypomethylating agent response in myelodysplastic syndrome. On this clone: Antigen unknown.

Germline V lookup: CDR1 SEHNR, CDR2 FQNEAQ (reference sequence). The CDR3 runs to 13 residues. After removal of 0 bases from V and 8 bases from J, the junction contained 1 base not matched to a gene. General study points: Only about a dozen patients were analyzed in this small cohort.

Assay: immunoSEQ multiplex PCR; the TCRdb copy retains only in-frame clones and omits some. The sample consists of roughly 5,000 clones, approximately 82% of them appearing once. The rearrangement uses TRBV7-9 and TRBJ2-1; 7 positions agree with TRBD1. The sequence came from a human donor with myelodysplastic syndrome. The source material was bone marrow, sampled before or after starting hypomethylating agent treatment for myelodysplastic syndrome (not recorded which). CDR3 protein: CASSLAGGDEQFF. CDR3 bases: TGTGCCAGCAGCTTAGCAGGGGGCGATGAGCAGTTCTTC.